This T cell receptor beta chain appears in the sequencing data of a study of blood T cell repertoires in COVID-19. As for the study in general: Samples taken during acute and convalescent COVID-19 were collected in the United States, Italy and Spain. T cells, B-cell-depleted T cells, or PBMCs provided the cDNA or gDNA that served as material.

Germline V lookup: CDR1 SNHLY, CDR2 FYNNEI. The CDR3 extends over 15 amino acids. V gave up 3 bases and J gave up 3 bases; unmatched junction bases: 4. In the authors' workflow: Reference gene primer amplification gave nucleated cell count estimates. Clones were sequenced by immunoSEQ multiplex PCR, and TCRdb holds only the in-frame ones, with some missing. V and J calls and clone size are copied from that table; D and trimming were computed from the DNA. The sample includes around 160,000 clones, approximately 85% of them seen just once. Seattle researchers signed up patients amid active infection and tracked them longitudinally.

This sequence was found in a woman in her sixties or seventies with COVID-19, enrolled during active disease. Input material: peripheral blood. The J gene is TRBJ2-3, the V gene TRBV2, with 9 bases matching TRBD1. The CDR3 reads CASSEGTGRTDTQYF. Written as DNA, the CDR3 is TGTGCCAGCAGTGAGGGGACAGGGAGGACAGATACGCAGTATTTT. Together with reference TRBV2 and TRBJ2-3, the CDR3 gives the full variable domain: EPEVTQTPSHQVTQMGQEVILRCVPISNHLYFYWYRQILGQKVEFLVSFYNNEISEKSEIFDDQFSVERPDGSNFTLKIRSTKLEDSAMYFCASSEGTGRTDTQYFGPGTRLTVL.